The 17 T cell receptor beta chains reported below all come from one sample, sequenced in a study of technical replicates of blood from several donors. Profiled with immunoSEQ multiplex PCR; TCRdb holds only in-frame clones, not every one. In the table there are over 55,000 clones, around 88% of which are singletons. Material for sequencing was PBMCs. These receptors came from a human donor in good health. Some clones in this sample may be carry-over from other donors' samples.

V and J are TRBV27 and TRBJ1-5; D might be TRBD1 (5 bases). Between the trimmed V and J ends, which lost 0 bases and 1 base, there was a span of 7 bases. CDR3 length: 15 amino acids. Germline V CDR1 and CDR2: MNHEY, SMNVEV (reference sequence). CDR3 amino acids: CASSLSAGSNQPQHF. For the CDR3, the DNA is TGTGCCAGCAGTTTATCGGCAGGGAGCAATCAGCCCCAGCATTTT.

The J gene is TRBJ1-4, the V gene TRBV7-9, with TRBD1 matching over 7 bases. The J segment lost 7 bases and the V segment lost 5 bases, leaving 10 bases of the junction unmatched. The CDR3 is 15 residues long. CDR1 is SEHNR, CDR2 FQNEAQ, per germline (reference sequence). The CDR3 DNA sequence: TGTGCCAGCAGCGAACGACAGGGTGATATTGAAAAACTGTTTTTT. Translated: CASSERQGDIEKLFF. The full variable domain, rest sourced from reference TRBV7-9 and TRBJ1-4, is DTGVSQNPRHKITKRGQNVTFRCDPISEHNRLYWYRQTLGQGPEFLTYFQNEAQLEKSRLLSDRFSAERPKGSFSTLEIQRTEQGDSAMYLCASSERQGDIEKLFFGSGTQLSVL.

V is TRBV7-9 and J is TRBJ1-1; tentatively, D is TRBD1 (6 bases). The germline CDR1 and CDR2 sequences are SEHNR and FQNEAQ (reference sequence). Trimming cost V 4 bases and J 4 bases, with 13 bases left between them. CDR3 length: 14 amino acids. In DNA, the CDR3 is TGTGCCAGCAGCTCAGAACAGGGACGCACTGAAGCTTTCTTT. This encodes CASSSEQGRTEAFF.

This rearrangement joins TRBV29-1 to TRBJ2-5, with TRBD1 as a possible D gene (7 bases). CDR3 size: 14 residues. Germline-derived CDR1 and CDR2 are SQVTM and ANQGSEA. The V end lost 3 bases, the J end lost 1 base, and 12 bases lay between the germline ends. The CDR3: CSVERGQFQETQYF. In nucleotides, the CDR3 is TGCAGCGTTGAGCGGGGACAGTTCCAAGAGACCCAGTACTTC.

This sequence joins TRBV4-1 and TRBJ1-6, with no clear D. The germline CDR1 and CDR2 sequences are MGHRA and YSYEKL. CDR3 length: 16 residues. V lost 1 base and J 3 bases, leaving 10 bases between the germline ends. CDR3 bases: TGCGCCAGCAGCCAAGGAGTAAATCTCTATAATTCACCCCTCCACTTT. This translates into CASSQGVNLYNSPLHF.

This clone was seen a handful of times. The chain couples TRBV2 to TRBJ2-1; 7 nucleotides align to TRBD2. Germline assignment: CDR1 SNHLY and CDR2 FYNNEI. This CDR3 is 13 amino acids long. The V and J ends lost 7 bases and 10 bases, in that order; junction bases with no gene match: 10. The CDR3 DNA sequence: TGTGCCAGCAAAGGGGCGGGGGAGCGGGAGCAGTTCTTC. Amino acids: CASKGAGEREQFF.

CDR3 coding DNA: TGTGCCAGCAGTTCCTTCCACGGGCTAGCGGAAGAGACCCAGTACTTC. Translation: CASSSFHGLAEETQYF. The V gene is TRBV6-6, the J gene TRBJ2-5; 7 bases are a match to TRBD2. The CDR3 is made up of 16 amino acids. The germline V gene encodes CDR1 MNHNY and CDR2 SVGAGI (reference sequence). V dropped 4 bases and J dropped 3; count of bases not matched to a gene: 11.

The V call is TRBV4-2, the J call TRBJ2-2, with 9 bases matching TRBD2. CDR1 and CDR2 (germline): LGHNA, YNFKEQ. J was trimmed by 2 bases and V by 0 bases; bases with no gene match: 1. There are 16 residues in the CDR3. CDR3 in amino acids: CASSQDSGSNTGELFF. In nucleotides, the CDR3 is TGTGCCAGCAGCCAAGATAGCGGGAGCAACACCGGGGAGCTGTTTTTT.

The V call is TRBV2, the J call TRBJ2-7; the D gene is possibly TRBD2 (6 bases). The CDR3 runs 13 residues. Germline CDR1 is SNHLY and CDR2 is FYNNEI. V lost 6 bases to trimming and J lost 2 bases, with 11 bases between them. The CDR3 sequence: CASRGLLTYEQYF. For the CDR3, the DNA is TGTGCCAGCAGGGGACTTCTAACCTACGAGCAGTACTTC.

This chain uses TRBV5-4 with TRBJ2-5; D is possibly TRBD1 (5 bases). The end of the DNA fits TRBJ2-7 better, so the J call may be wrong. This CDR3 contains 14 residues. Germline V gene data show CDR1 as SGHNT and CDR2 as YYREEE (reference sequence). Written as DNA, the CDR3 is TGTGCCAGCAGCTTGAGCACAGGATTCTACGAGCAGTACTTC. This sequence encodes CASSLSTGFYEQYF.

The chain carries TRBV15 and TRBJ2-7; 8 bases line up with TRBD1. Unmatched junction bases numbered 9, after V lost 9 bases and J lost 5 bases. From germline, CDR1 is LNHNV and CDR2 YYDKDF (reference sequence). The CDR3 extends over 13 amino acids. CDR3 sequence: CATSPQGANEQYF. CDR3 in DNA: TGTGCCACGAGCCCTCAGGGGGCGAACGAGCAGTACTTC.

The genes are TRBV30 and TRBJ1-3; D not resolved. This CDR3 has 14 amino acids. CDR1 is GTSNPN and CDR2 is SVGIG in the germline V gene (reference sequence). V shed 0 bases and J shed 2 bases, with 8 bases lying between them. CDR3 residues: CAWSVLAAGNTIYF. CDR3 bases: TGTGCCTGGAGTGTATTAGCGGCTGGAAACACCATATATTTT. The full variable domain, with the rest looked up from reference TRBV30 and TRBJ1-3, is SQTIHQWPATLVQPVGSPLSLECTVEGTSNPNLYWYRQAAGRGLQLLFYSVGIGQISSEVPQNLSASRPQDRQFILSSKKLLLSDSGFYLCAWSVLAAGNTIYFGEGSWLTVV.

This chain connects TRBV6-6 to TRBJ1-6, with D maybe TRBD1 (5 bases). The CDR3 covers 16 residues. Trimming cost V 7 bases and J 0 bases, with 13 bases left between them. The germline V gene has CDR1 MNHNY and CDR2 SVGAGI (reference sequence). The CDR3 DNA reads TGTGCCAGCACCGACAGATCAAGCTCCTATAATTCACCCCTCCACTTT. Protein: CASTDRSSSYNSPLHF.

The gene calls are TRBV21-1 and TRBJ2-6; the listed D gene, TRBD2, was not tested against the DNA. TRBV21-1 is a recognized pseudogene. There are 16 residues in the CDR3. The CDR3 reads CATLAVRGSGANVLTF. CDR3 coding DNA: TGTGCCACCCTGGCCGTTCGGGGCTCTGGGGCCAACGTCCTGACTTTC.

V and J are TRBV19 and TRBJ1-2; D is ambiguous. Per germline, CDR1 LNHDA and CDR2 SQIVND (reference sequence). V lost 4 bases and J lost 4, with 22 bases in between. The CDR3 has 17 residues. The CDR3 coding sequence is TGTGCCAGTAGTAGGAGAGGGTCAGGCGACATATCCTATGGCTACACCTTC. Its protein product is CASSRRGSGDISYGYTF. The full variable domain, in which reference TRBV19 and TRBJ1-2 provide the parts outside the CDR3, is DGGITQSPKYLFRKEGQNVTLSCEQNLNHDAMYWYRQDPGQGLRLIYYSQIVNDFQKGDIAEGYSVSREKKESFPLTVTSAQKNPTAFYLCASSRRGSGDISYGYTFGSGTRLTVV.

V usage is TRBV5-4 and J usage is TRBJ1-3, with a tentative D call TRBD1 (5 bases). Germline V lookup: CDR1 SGHNT, CDR2 YYREEE (reference sequence). CDR3 length equals 16 residues. Deletions cut 2 bases from V and 0 bases from J, with 12 bases between. The CDR3 sequence: CASSLRGVDSGNTIYF. The CDR3 nucleotides are TGTGCCAGCAGCTTACGGGGGGTCGACTCTGGAAACACCATATATTTT.

The chain couples TRBV5-1 to TRBJ2-5, with D perhaps TRBD1 (6 bases). CDR1 is SGHRS and CDR2 is YFSETQ in the germline V gene. V gave up 7 bases and J gave up 1 base, with 17 bases separating them. CDR3 length equals 15 residues. The CDR3 region is CASHHRAGSQETQYF. In DNA, the CDR3 is TGCGCCAGCCATCACAGGGCAGGGAGCCAAGAGACCCAGTACTTC.